What follows is one TCR beta chain and its context. From germline, CDR1 is SEHNR and CDR2 FQNEAQ (reference sequence). V lost 5 bases to trimming and J lost 4 bases; unmatched junction nucleotides: 13. This CDR3 comprises 17 residues. This entry comes from a study of blood T cell repertoires in COVID-19. Data came from immunoSEQ multiplex PCR; TCRdb stores just in-frame clones and leaves some out. The repertoire holds under 300,000 clones, with about three quarters as singletons. V and J are TRBV7-9 and TRBJ1-4; 7 nucleotides line up with TRBD1. The receptor comes from an elderly woman with acute or convalescent COVID-19. Sequenced: peripheral blood. CDR3 in DNA: TGTGCCAGCAGCCTGGGACAGTCAAGTACCCATAATGAAAAACTGTTTTTT. It is translated as CASSLGQSSTHNEKLFF.